This paragraph reports one T cell receptor (beta chain). This entry comes from a study of blood T cell repertoires in COVID-19. At the level of the study: The United States, Italy and Spain provided the acute and convalescent COVID-19 samples. From T cells, B-cell-depleted T cells, or PBMCs came the material, which was cDNA or gDNA.

Per the original data handling: Estimates of nucleated cell counts were drawn from the amplification of reference gene primers. TCRdb's table, derived via immunoSEQ multiplex PCR, lists solely in-frame clones and lacks some. V and J calls plus clone size are reproduced from that table; the DNA served to infer D and trimming. The table has under 150,000 clones, roughly 80% seen once. The sample comprised peripheral blood. This TCR was sampled from a woman aged 45 to 65 with active or convalescent COVID-19.

In nucleotides, the CDR3 is TGTGCCAGTACCTTGGGACAGGGTAACGGATCACCCCTCCACTTT. It specifies CASTLGQGNGSPLHF. The chain is built from TRBV19 and TRBJ1-6; 9 nucleotides line up with TRBD1. This CDR3 has 15 amino acids. CDR1 LNHDA and CDR2 SQIVND come from the germline V gene (reference sequence). The J segment lost 10 bases and the V segment lost 7 bases, leaving 11 bases of the junction unmatched.